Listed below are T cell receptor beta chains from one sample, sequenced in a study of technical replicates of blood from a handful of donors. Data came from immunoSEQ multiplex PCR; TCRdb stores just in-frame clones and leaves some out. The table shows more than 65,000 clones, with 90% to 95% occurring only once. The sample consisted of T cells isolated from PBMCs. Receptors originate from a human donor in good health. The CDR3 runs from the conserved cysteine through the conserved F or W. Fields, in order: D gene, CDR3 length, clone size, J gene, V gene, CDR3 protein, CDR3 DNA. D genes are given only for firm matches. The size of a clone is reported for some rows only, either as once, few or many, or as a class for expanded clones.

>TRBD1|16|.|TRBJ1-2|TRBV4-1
CASRGTGFLKDEGYTF
TGCGCCAGCCGGGGGACAGGCTTTCTGAAGGATGAGGGCTACACCTTC
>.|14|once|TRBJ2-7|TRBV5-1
CASSLDFRNYEQYF
TGCGCCAGCAGCTTAGATTTCAGGAACTACGAGCAGTACTTC
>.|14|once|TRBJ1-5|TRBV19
CASSIRDTHQPQHF
TGTGCCAGTAGTATCCGGGACACACATCAGCCCCAGCATTTT
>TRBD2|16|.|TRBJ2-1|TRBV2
CASSPGLAGGANEQFF
TGTGCCAGCAGTCCAGGACTAGCGGGAGGGGCCAATGAGCAGTTCTTC
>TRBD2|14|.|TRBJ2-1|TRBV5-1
CASSWGTTSGEQFF
TGCGCCAGCAGCTGGGGCACGACTAGCGGTGAGCAGTTCTTC
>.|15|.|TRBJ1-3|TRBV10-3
CAISGSRDSGNTIYF
TGTGCCATCAGTGGCAGCCGGGACTCTGGAAACACCATATATTTT
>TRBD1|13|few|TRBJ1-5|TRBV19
CASSLQGRQPQHF
TGTGCCAGTAGTTTACAGGGGAGGCAGCCCCAGCATTTT
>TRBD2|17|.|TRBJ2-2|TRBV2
CASSSTSGRANTGELFF
TGTGCCAGCAGTTCGACTAGCGGGAGGGCTAACACCGGGGAGCTGTTTTTT
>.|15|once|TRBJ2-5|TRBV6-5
CASSYSFRSQETQYF
TGTGCCAGCAGTTACTCTTTTCGCAGCCAAGAGACCCAGTACTTC
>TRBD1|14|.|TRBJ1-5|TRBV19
CASTYRTGNQPQHF
TGTGCCAGTACATATAGGACAGGGAATCAGCCCCAGCATTTT
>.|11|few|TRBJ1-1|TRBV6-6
CASIEGTEAFF
TGTGCCAGCATTGAGGGCACTGAAGCTTTCTTT
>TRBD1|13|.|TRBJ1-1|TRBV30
CAWGTGGWTEAFF
TGTGCCTGGGGCACAGGGGGTTGGACTGAAGCTTTCTTT
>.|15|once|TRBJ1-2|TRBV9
CASSTGLQQNYGYTF
TGTGCCAGCAGCACCGGACTCCAGCAAAACTATGGCTACACCTTC
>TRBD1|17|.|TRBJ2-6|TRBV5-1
CASSFTGGSSGANVLTF
TGCGCCAGCAGCTTCACAGGGGGCTCCTCTGGGGCCAACGTCCTGACTTTC
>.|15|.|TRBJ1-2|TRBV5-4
CASSLSWGSNYGYTF
TGTGCCAGCAGCCTGTCTTGGGGCTCTAACTATGGCTACACCTTC
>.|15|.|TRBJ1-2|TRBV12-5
CASGLSEEINYGYTF
TGTGCTAGTGGTTTATCCGAGGAAATCAACTATGGCTACACCTTC
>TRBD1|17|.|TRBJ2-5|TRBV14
CASSQIPGQGQGETQYF
TGTGCCAGCAGCCAGATCCCGGGACAGGGACAGGGAGAGACCCAGTACTTC
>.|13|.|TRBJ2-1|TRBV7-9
CASSQRGYNEQFF
TGTGCCAGCAGCCAAAGGGGTTACAATGAGCAGTTCTTC
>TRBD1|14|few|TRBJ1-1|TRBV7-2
CASSLRTGDTEAFF
TGTGCCAGCAGCCTCAGGACAGGGGACACTGAAGCTTTCTTT
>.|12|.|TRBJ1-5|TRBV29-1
CSVGGLEQPQHF
TGCAGCGTGGGGGGGCTGGAACAGCCCCAGCATTTT
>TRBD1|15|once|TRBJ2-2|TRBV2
CASSEMRTGPGELFF
TGTGCCAGCAGCGAAATGAGGACAGGGCCCGGGGAGCTGTTTTTT
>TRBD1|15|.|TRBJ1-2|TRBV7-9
CASSASGTESYGYTF
TGTGCCAGCAGCGCGTCCGGGACAGAGAGCTATGGCTACACCTTC
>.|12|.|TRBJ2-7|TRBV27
CASSPQGYEQYF
TGTGCCAGCAGTCCACAGGGTTACGAGCAGTACTTC
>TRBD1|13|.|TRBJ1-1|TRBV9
CASSAGRDRGAFF
TGTGCCAGCAGCGCTGGGAGGGACAGGGGAGCTTTCTTT
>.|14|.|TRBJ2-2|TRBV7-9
CASSFSAGTGELFF
TGTGCCAGCAGCTTCTCAGCGGGCACCGGGGAGCTGTTTTTT
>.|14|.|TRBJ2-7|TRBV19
CASSVQGRAYEQYF
TGTGCCAGTAGTGTACAGGGTAGGGCCTACGAGCAGTACTTC
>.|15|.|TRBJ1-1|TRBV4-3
CASSQDREVKTEAFF
TGCGCCAGCAGCCAAGATAGGGAGGTAAAGACTGAAGCTTTCTTT
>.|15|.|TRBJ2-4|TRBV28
CASSLVFTAINIQYF
TGTGCCAGCAGTTTGGTCTTTACTGCAATAAACATTCAGTACTTC
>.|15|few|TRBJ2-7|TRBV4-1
CASSPSGLLIYEQYF
TGCGCCAGCAGCCCTTCAGGTCTACTCATCTACGAGCAGTACTTC
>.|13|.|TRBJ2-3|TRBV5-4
CASSLQGTDTQYF
TGTGCCAGCAGTCTACAGGGAACAGATACGCAGTATTTT
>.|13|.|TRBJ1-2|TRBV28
CASTPHAVYGYTF
TGTGCCAGCACCCCCCACGCAGTCTATGGCTACACCTTC
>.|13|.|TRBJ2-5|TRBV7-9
CASSLVAAETQYF
TGTGCCAGCAGCTTAGTTGCGGCAGAGACCCAGTACTTC
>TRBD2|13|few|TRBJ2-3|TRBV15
CATRWTSGTQQYF
TGTGCCACCAGATGGACTAGCGGGACACAGCAGTATTTT
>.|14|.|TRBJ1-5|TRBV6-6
CASSYYRAGQPQHF
TGTGCCAGCAGTTACTACAGGGCTGGTCAGCCCCAGCATTTT
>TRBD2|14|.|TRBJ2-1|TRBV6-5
CASSLLADYNEQFF
TGTGCCAGCAGTTTACTAGCGGACTACAATGAGCAGTTCTTC
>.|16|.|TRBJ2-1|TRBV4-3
CASSQGEAFSYNEQFF
TGCGCCAGCAGCCAAGGGGAGGCATTTTCCTACAATGAGCAGTTCTTC
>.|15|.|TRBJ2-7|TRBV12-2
CASRLVASGSYEQYF
.
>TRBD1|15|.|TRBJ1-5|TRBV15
CATSKYRGSNQPQHF
TGTGCCACCAGCAAGTACAGGGGAAGCAATCAGCCCCAGCATTTT
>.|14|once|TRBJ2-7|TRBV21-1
CASSGRDRNYEQYF
TGTGCCAGCAGCGGCCGGGACAGGAACTACGAGCAGTACTTC
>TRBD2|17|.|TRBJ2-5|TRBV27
CASSLWASGSPQETQYF
TGTGCCAGCAGTTTATGGGCTAGCGGGAGCCCACAAGAGACCCAGTACTTC
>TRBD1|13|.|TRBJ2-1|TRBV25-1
CASSAGQGDEQFF
TGTGCCAGCAGTGCGGGACAGGGCGATGAGCAGTTCTTC
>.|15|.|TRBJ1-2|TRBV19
CASSMILAGSYGYTF
TGTGCCAGTAGTATGATCTTGGCGGGGAGCTATGGCTACACCTTC
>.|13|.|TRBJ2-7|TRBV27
CASSSGHYYEQYF
TGTGCCAGCAGCTCGGGACATTACTACGAGCAGTACTTC
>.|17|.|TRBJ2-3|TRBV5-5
CASSQFQTSRTTDTQYF
TGTGCCAGCAGCCAATTCCAGACTAGTCGGACCACAGATACGCAGTATTTT